A selection of T cell receptor beta chains follows, all from one sample in a study of PD-L1 blockade in urothelial cancer. This table comes from immunoSEQ multiplex PCR, and its TCRdb copy is limited to in-frame clones, with some not included. The sample carries approximately 100,000 clones, 91% recorded once. The sequencing here drew on PBMCs, taken around atezolizumab (anti-PD-L1) treatment. The source is a woman older than 75 with urothelial cancer. CDR3s include the opening cysteine and the closing phenylalanine or tryptophan. Fields, in order: D gene, clone size, J gene, V gene, CDR3 DNA, CDR3 protein. A D gene is named only where the DNA matches it firmly. Expanded clones get a size class; other rows say once, few or many, or leave the size out.

>-|-|TRBJ1-3|TRBV5-1
TGCGCCAGCAGCTTGGACGGTACCGGAAACACCATATATTTT
CASSLDGTGNTIYF
>TRBD1|-|TRBJ2-6|TRBV10-3
TGTGCCATCAGTGGAACAACAGGGGCTGGGGCCAACGTCCTGACTTTC
CAISGTTGAGANVLTF
>TRBD2|-|TRBJ2-7|TRBV5-6
TGTGCCAGCAGCAGGGGACTAGCGGGAGTATGGGAGCAGTACTTC
CASSRGLAGVWEQYF
>-|-|TRBJ1-1|TRBV10-3
TGTGCCATCAAACTGGGGGAGGCCACTGAAGCTTTCTTT
CAIKLGEATEAFF
>-|-|TRBJ2-7|TRBV5-1
TGCGCCAGCAGCTTATCCGGGCGGGTCCCCTACGAGCAGTACTTC
CASSLSGRVPYEQYF
>TRBD1|-|TRBJ2-5|TRBV10-3
TGTGCCATCAGTGAGCCCGGGACAGGGGGCGGAGAGACCCAGTACTTC
CAISEPGTGGGETQYF
>-|-|TRBJ1-1|TRBV18
TGTGCCAGCTCACCATTGGCAGGACAGAACACTGAGGCTTTCTTT
CASSPLAGQNTEAFF
>TRBD1|-|TRBJ1-1|TRBV18
TGTGCCAGCTCAGCCGGGACAGTGAACACTGAAGCTTTCTTT
CASSAGTVNTEAFF
>-|-|TRBJ1-5|TRBV2
TGTGCCAGCAGTGAAAGGTCAGGGCGGCAGCCCCAGCATTTT
CASSERSGRQPQHF
>-|-|TRBJ1-2|TRBV18
TGTGCCAGCTCCCACCAGGACTTCCGGCTGGGCGGCTACACCTTC
CASSHQDFRLGGYTF
>TRBD2|-|TRBJ2-3|TRBV4-2
TGTGCCAGCAGCCAAGATGTACAGCGGGAGCACGATACGCAGTATTTT
CASSQDVQREHDTQYF
>TRBD1|-|TRBJ1-2|TRBV6-5
TGTGCCAGCAGTTACGAGAGGACAGGGAACTATGGCTACACCTTC
CASSYERTGNYGYTF
>TRBD1|-|TRBJ1-4|TRBV2
TGTGCCAGCAGCGCGGGACAGAGTAATGAAAAACTGTTTTTT
CASSAGQSNEKLFF
>-|-|TRBJ1-5|TRBV7-8
TGTGCCAGCAGCGCCAGGGATAGCAATCAGCCCCAGCATTTT
CASSARDSNQPQHF
>TRBD2|-|TRBJ2-7|TRBV6-5
TGTGCCAGCAGTTATGGACTAGCGGGGGGCGAGCAGTACTTC
CASSYGLAGGEQYF
>-|-|TRBJ1-5|TRBV23-1
TGCGCCAGCAGTCCTTTCTGGGACTCGGGGCAGCCCCAGCATTTT
CASSPFWDSGQPQHF
>-|-|TRBJ2-7|TRBV9
TGTGCCAGCAGCGTAGGGGCCACGGAAAAGGACGAGCAGTACTTC
CASSVGATEKDEQYF
>TRBD1|-|TRBJ2-7|TRBV2
TGTGCCAGCAACCGGGACAGGGGTGGAGGGAGCTACGAGCAGTACTTC
CASNRDRGGGSYEQYF
>TRBD1|-|TRBJ2-7|TRBV27
TGTGCCAGCAGTCGACAGGGGTACTACGAGCAGTACTTC
CASSRQGYYEQYF
>TRBD1|few|TRBJ2-1|TRBV9
TGTGCCAGCAGCGCGGGACAGGGGGAATACAATGAGCAGTTCTTC
CASSAGQGEYNEQFF
>-|-|TRBJ2-6|TRBV7-9
TGTGCCAGCAGCACGGGGAACTCTGGGGCCAACGTCCTGACTTTC
CASSTGNSGANVLTF
>-|-|TRBJ1-1|TRBV30
TGTGCCTGGAGTAAGACAACCAACACTGAAGCTTTCTTT
CAWSKTTNTEAFF
>TRBD1|-|TRBJ2-2|TRBV28
TGTGCCAGCACCAGGAACGGACAGGGTTCCGGGGAGCTGTTTTTT
CASTRNGQGSGELFF
>TRBD2|-|TRBJ2-3|TRBV2
TGTGCCACCTTAGCGGGAGAGCCCACAGATACGCAGTATTTT
CATLAGEPTDTQYF
>TRBD1|-|TRBJ2-5|TRBV19
TGTGCCAGTAGTATTCCGAGAGGACAGGGCCGAGAGACCCAGTACTTC
CASSIPRGQGRETQYF
>TRBD1|-|TRBJ1-5|TRBV15
TGTGCCACCAGCAGAGAAACAGGGGGTACGGGCAATCAGCCCCAGCATTTT
CATSRETGGTGNQPQHF
>TRBD1|-|TRBJ1-1|TRBV9
TGTGCCAGCAGTTATACAGGGGACTCCCCTGAAGCTTTCTTT
CASSYTGDSPEAFF
>-|-|TRBJ1-1|TRBV14
TGTGCCAGCAGCCAAGGGAGCGGCCGATCTTACACTGAAGCTTTCTTT
CASSQGSGRSYTEAFF
>-|-|TRBJ2-2|TRBV7-6
TGTGCCAGCAGCTTAGCGGACGGGATAGGTTGGCCAGTCGGGGCCGGGGAGCTGTTTTTT
CASSLADGIGWPVGAGELFF
>-|once|TRBJ1-4|TRBV28
TGTGCCAGCAGTTTCCAGGGATTTAATGAAAAACTGTTTTTT
CASSFQGFNEKLFF
>-|-|TRBJ1-1|TRBV7-8
TGTGCCAGCAGCCCGCGACAGGCGATGAACACTGAAGCTTTCTTT
CASSPRQAMNTEAFF
>-|-|TRBJ1-5|TRBV27
TGTGCCAGCAGTTTAATATCCAGCAATCAGCCCCAGCATTTT
CASSLISSNQPQHF
>-|-|TRBJ1-1|TRBV19
TGTGCCAGTAGTCCACAGGGTACTGAAGCTTTCTTT
CASSPQGTEAFF
>TRBD2|-|TRBJ2-5|TRBV27
TGTGCCAGCAGTTTATCGCCCTTTGGACTAGCCCAAGAGACCCAGTACTTC
CASSLSPFGLAQETQYF
>-|-|TRBJ2-5|TRBV9
TGTGCCAGCAGCGTAGCACAGCAAGAGACCCAGTACTTC
CASSVAQQETQYF
>TRBD1|-|TRBJ2-5|TRBV7-9
TGTGCCAGCAGCCTACCGACAGGGATGCGGGAGACCCAGTACTTC
CASSLPTGMRETQYF
>TRBD1|-|TRBJ2-7|TRBV7-8
TGTGCCAGCAGCACCCATCGGGACAGGGTAACCTACGAGCAGTACTTC
CASSTHRDRVTYEQYF
>-|-|TRBJ1-4|TRBV27
TGTGCCAGCAACGCAGCGGGGGGTTATAATGAAAAACTGTTTTTT
CASNAAGGYNEKLFF
>-|-|TRBJ2-7|TRBV28
TGTGCCAGCAGTTTGCGGGGTATCTACGAGCAGTACTTC
CASSLRGIYEQYF
>-|-|TRBJ2-7|TRBV9
TGTGCCAGCAGCACACAGGGCGCTAGGGGGTACGAGCAGTACTTC
CASSTQGARGYEQYF
>TRBD1|-|TRBJ1-4|TRBV2
TGTGCCAGCACCGGGACAGGGATCGAAAAACTGTTTTTT
CASTGTGIEKLFF
>TRBD1|-|TRBJ2-2|TRBV7-3
TGTGCCAGCAGCCCCCTCGGGACAGGGAACACCGGGGAGCTGTTTTTT
CASSPLGTGNTGELFF
>TRBD1|-|TRBJ1-4|TRBV11-2
TGTGCCAGCAGCTTAGACAGGGGGCAAGGGGAAAAACTGTTTTTT
CASSLDRGQGEKLFF
>-|-|TRBJ2-1|TRBV6-4
TGTGCCAGCAGTGACTCTACTTTCAATGAGCAGTTCTTC
CASSDSTFNEQFF
>-|once|TRBJ2-1|TRBV27
TGTGCCAGCAGTTCCGCTATTTCGCGTGAGCAGTTCTTC
CASSSAISREQFF
>-|-|TRBJ1-1|TRBV5-6
TGTGCCAGCAGCTGGGGGGGTAATGAAGCTTTCTTT
CASSWGGNEAFF
>-|-|TRBJ2-5|TRBV29-1
TGCAGCGTTGATGCCCAGACGGGAGAGACCCAGTACTTC
CSVDAQTGETQYF
>TRBD2|-|TRBJ2-7|TRBV30
TGTGCCTGGATCGTCGGGGGGACCGAGCAGTACTTC
CAWIVGGTEQYF
>TRBD2|-|TRBJ2-2|TRBV9
TGTGCCAGCAGCGTTCAGCGGGAGGGTCGCACCGGGGAGCTGTTTTTT
CASSVQREGRTGELFF
>-|-|TRBJ2-1|TRBV2
TGTGCCAGCAGTGTGGCCTCCCCGGGGTATGAGCAGTTCTTC
CASSVASPGYEQFF
>TRBD1|-|TRBJ2-2|TRBV25-1
TGTGCCAGCAGTTCCGCAGACAGGGGGATTACCGGGGAGCTGTTTTTT
CASSSADRGITGELFF
>-|-|TRBJ2-1|TRBV5-6
TGTGCCAGCAGCTTGGGCAGAAACAATGAGCAGTTCTTC
CASSLGRNNEQFF
>-|-|TRBJ2-2|TRBV5-1
TGCGCCAGCAGCTCGTCGTGGCGGTCGAACACCGGGGAGCTGTTTTTT
CASSSSWRSNTGELFF
>TRBD2|-|TRBJ2-1|TRBV7-8
TGTGCCAGCAGCTCCGACCGGCGGGAGGGCCCTCGGAACAATGAGCAGTTCTTC
CASSSDRREGPRNNEQFF